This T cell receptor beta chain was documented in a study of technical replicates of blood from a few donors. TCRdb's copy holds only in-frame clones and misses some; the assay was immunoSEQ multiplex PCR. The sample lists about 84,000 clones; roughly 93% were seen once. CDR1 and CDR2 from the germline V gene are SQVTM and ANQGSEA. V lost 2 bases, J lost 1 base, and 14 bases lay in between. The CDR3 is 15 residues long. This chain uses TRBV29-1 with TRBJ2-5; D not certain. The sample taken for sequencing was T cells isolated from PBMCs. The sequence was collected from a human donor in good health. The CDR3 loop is CSVEKAGSLQETQYF. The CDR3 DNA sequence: TGCAGCGTTGAAAAGGCAGGCAGCCTCCAAGAGACCCAGTACTTC.